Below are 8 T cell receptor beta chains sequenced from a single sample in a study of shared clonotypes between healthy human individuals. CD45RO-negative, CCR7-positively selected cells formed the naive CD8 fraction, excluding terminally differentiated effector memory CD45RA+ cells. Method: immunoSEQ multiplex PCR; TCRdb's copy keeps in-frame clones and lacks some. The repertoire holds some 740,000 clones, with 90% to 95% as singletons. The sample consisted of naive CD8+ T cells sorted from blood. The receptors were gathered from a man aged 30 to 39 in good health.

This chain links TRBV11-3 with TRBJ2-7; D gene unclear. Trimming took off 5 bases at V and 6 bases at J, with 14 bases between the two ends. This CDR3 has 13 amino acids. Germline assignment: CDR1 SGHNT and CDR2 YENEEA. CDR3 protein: CASSPSPSGEQYF. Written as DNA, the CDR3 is TGTGCCAGCAGCCCAAGCCCCAGTGGCGAGCAGTACTTC. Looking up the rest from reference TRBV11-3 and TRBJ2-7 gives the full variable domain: EAGVVQSPRYKIIEKKQPVAFWCNPISGHNTLYWYLQNLGQGPELLIRYENEEAVDDSQLPKDRFSAERLKGVDSTLKIQPAELGDSAVYLCASSPSPSGEQYFGPGTRLTVT.

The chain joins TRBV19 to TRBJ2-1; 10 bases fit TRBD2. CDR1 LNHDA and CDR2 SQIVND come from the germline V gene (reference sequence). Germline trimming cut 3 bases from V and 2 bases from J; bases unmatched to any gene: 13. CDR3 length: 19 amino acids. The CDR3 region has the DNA TGTGCCAGTAGTATTGGGAGCAAGGCCGGGACTAGCGCCTACAATGAGCAGTTCTTC. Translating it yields CASSIGSKAGTSAYNEQFF.

The CDR3 bases are TGTGCCAGCAGCTTAGAATGGGGGAGCAATCAGCCCCAGCATTTT. Its translation is CASSLEWGSNQPQHF. The genes are TRBV7-6 and TRBJ1-5; D may be TRBD1 (5 bases). This CDR3 spans 15 amino acids. The germline V gene encodes CDR1 SGHVS and CDR2 FNYEAQ. V gave up 1 base and J gave up 1 base, with 8 bases separating them.

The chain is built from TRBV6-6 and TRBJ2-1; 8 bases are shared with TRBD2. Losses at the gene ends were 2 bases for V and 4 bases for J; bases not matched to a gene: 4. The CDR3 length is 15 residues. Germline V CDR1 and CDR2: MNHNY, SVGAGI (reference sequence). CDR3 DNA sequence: TGTGCCAGCAGTTACGTGGCGGGGGGATACAATGAGCAGTTCTTC. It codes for CASSYVAGGYNEQFF.

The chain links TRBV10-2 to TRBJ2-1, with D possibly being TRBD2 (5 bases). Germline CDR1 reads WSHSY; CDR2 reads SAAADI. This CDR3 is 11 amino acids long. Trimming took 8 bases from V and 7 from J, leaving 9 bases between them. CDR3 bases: TGCGCCAGCGCGGGCTCTAATGAGCAGTTCTTC. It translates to CASAGSNEQFF.

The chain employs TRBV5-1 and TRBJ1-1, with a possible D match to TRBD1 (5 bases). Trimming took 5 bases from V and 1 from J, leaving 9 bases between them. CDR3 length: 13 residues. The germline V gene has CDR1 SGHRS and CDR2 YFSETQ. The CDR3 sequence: CASRGLGNTEAFF. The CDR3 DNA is TGCGCCAGCAGGGGGCTGGGGAACACTGAAGCTTTCTTT.

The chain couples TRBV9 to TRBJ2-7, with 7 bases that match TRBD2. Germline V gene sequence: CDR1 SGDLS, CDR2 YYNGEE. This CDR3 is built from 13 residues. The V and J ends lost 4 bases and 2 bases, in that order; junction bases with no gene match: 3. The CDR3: CASSPGGTYEQYF. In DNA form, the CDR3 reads TGTGCCAGCAGCCCCGGGGGGACCTACGAGCAGTACTTC.

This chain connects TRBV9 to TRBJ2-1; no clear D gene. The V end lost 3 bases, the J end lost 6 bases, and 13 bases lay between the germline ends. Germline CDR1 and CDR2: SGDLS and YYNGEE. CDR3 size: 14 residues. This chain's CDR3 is CASSAPNTANEQFF. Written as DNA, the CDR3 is TGTGCCAGCAGCGCCCCAAATACAGCCAATGAGCAGTTCTTC.